Listed below are T cell receptor beta chains from one sample, sequenced in a study of CXCR3-negative and CXCR3-positive naive CD8 T cells. TCRdb processed the 5' RACE reads again and assigns one entry to each CDR3 protein, with no DNA. Here the sample table reports roughly 130,000 distinct CDR3 sequences. The specimen sequenced was naive CXCR3+ CD8+ T cells from blood. The receptor set was obtained from a human donor in good health. Some clones in this sample may be carry-over from other donors' samples. Each CDR3 is given with its conserved first and last residue. Each record gives: V gene, J gene, CDR3 protein.

>TRBV9|TRBJ2-7
CASSVAGQAIPSYEQYF
>TRBV5-1|TRBJ2-2
CASSWTSENTGELFF
>TRBV19|TRBJ2-1
CASSISGQVNNEQFF
>TRBV7-6|TRBJ2-7
CASSSRGADHEQYF
>TRBV6-5|TRBJ2-3
CASSYSTGDTQYF
>TRBV21-1|TRBJ2-4
CASNLGQESKNIQYF
>TRBV7-9|TRBJ2-2
CASSPPLTTRDTGELFF
>TRBV6-5|TRBJ1-2
CASSPQGPAYGYTF
>TRBV12-3/TRBV12-4|TRBJ2-7
CASSLAQEGSWEQYF
>TRBV6-6|TRBJ2-1
CASSSGANEQFF
>TRBV10-3|TRBJ2-3
CAISVGLAGDSRTDTQYF
>TRBV3-1|TRBJ2-7
CASSQDLLAGGRGEQYF
>TRBV7-8|TRBJ2-1
CASMVGYNEQFF
>TRBV7-9|TRBJ2-7
CASSFSSVREQYF
>TRBV10-3|TRBJ1-1
CAISEGQGLTNTEAFF
>TRBV7-3|TRBJ2-7
CASSSSGTGYEQYF
>TRBV27|TRBJ1-6
CASSLANSPLHF
>TRBV7-9|TRBJ1-2
CASRAVRGDYGYTF
>TRBV10-2|TRBJ1-1
CASSEARLPNTEAFF
>TRBV29-1|TRBJ2-1
CSVEGQQDSGYNEQFF
>TRBV7-3|TRBJ2-2
CASSLAGGPSGGLFF
>TRBV20-1|TRBJ2-7
CSARGDRDYEQYF
>TRBV7-9|TRBJ2-1
CASSPVLPRGGFEEQFF
>TRBV27|TRBJ2-5
CASSLGLAGLETQYF
>TRBV7-9|TRBJ2-3
CASRRLLREEFTDTQYF
>TRBV6-6|TRBJ1-1
CASSYVRSEVAFF
>TRBV20-1|TRBJ2-7
CSAASLSSEQYF
>TRBV7-9|TRBJ2-2
CASSLAPGTSESGELFF
>TRBV28|TRBJ2-2
CASIYRDSANTGELFF
>TRBV5-6|TRBJ2-3
CASSFGTGGLDTQYF
>TRBV9|TRBJ1-6
CASSVASSALNSPLHF
>TRBV29-1|TRBJ2-7
CSALSYTYEQYF
>TRBV6-5|TRBJ1-6
CASSYSRTARDSSPLHF
>TRBV9|TRBJ1-5
CASSDGQGPGEPQHF
>TRBV12-3/TRBV12-4|TRBJ2-3
CASSRGRGDLEDTQYF
>TRBV28|TRBJ2-5
CASSSKFGRNQETQYF
>TRBV20-1|TRBJ2-7
CSARATGQGAEQYF
>TRBV7-9|TRBJ2-7
CASRSGSYEQYF
>TRBV13|TRBJ1-1
CASSKGRIMNTEAFF
>TRBV19|TRBJ1-6
CASSILHGTDNSPLHF
>TRBV20-1|TRBJ2-7
CSARPGQAMSGDEQYF
>TRBV4-2|TRBJ2-7
CASSLGPGNSYEQYF
>TRBV5-4|TRBJ2-5
CASSPQESQETQYF
>TRBV6-4|TRBJ1-1
CASSDSSENTEAFF
>TRBV21-1|TRBJ2-3
CASSKSPSTDTQYF
>TRBV7-8|TRBJ2-7
CASSFAGMADEQYF
>TRBV20-1|TRBJ2-1
CSAREGGGEQFF
>TRBV7-3|TRBJ1-1
CASSLRSANTEAFF
>TRBV20-1|TRBJ2-1
CSAPSYNEQFF
>TRBV28|TRBJ2-7
CASSLYHSYEQYF
>TRBV5-1|TRBJ1-5
CASSLGQNSNQPQHF
>TRBV9|TRBJ2-1
CASSVARGGAYYNEQFF
>TRBV29-1|TRBJ2-7
CSVDGTGFHEQYF